The entry that follows covers one TCR beta chain sequence. Its matching antigen is unknown. This record comes from a study of T cells in localized non-small cell lung cancer. Study-wide results and caveats: In adjacent lung appeared a median approximately 61 of the top 100 tumor clones. A higher density of T cells in blood coincided with extended overall survival. Heterogeneity cannot be ruled out, as sequencing used one tumor region only. Exceeding tumor, uninvolved adjacent lung had the highest T cell clonality.

The CDR3 has 15 residues. Profiled with immunoSEQ multiplex PCR; TCRdb holds only in-frame clones, not every one. The top ten hold roughly 5.1% of the sample, which has some 51,000 clones, 70% to 90% seen once. The clonotype originates from a woman aged 35 to 70 with stage I lung adenocarcinoma. The specimen comprised peripheral blood, sampled before any cancer treatment. The chain combines TRBV21-1 with TRBJ1-6; the D call TRBD1 from the table was never checked on the DNA. TRBV21-1 is deemed a pseudogene. CDR3 bases: TGTGCCAGCAGCAAAGATGGACAGAATAATTCACCCCTCCACTTT. The encoded protein is CASSKDGQNNSPLHF.